The clone carrying this TCR beta chain was counted only a few times. The antigen remains undetermined. Graft donor-derived T-allo10 cells were described as host-alloantigen-specific, anergic, and alloantigen-specifically suppressive. TCRdb used MiXCR to reprocess the reads, holding one entry per CDR3 protein. There are roughly 67,000 distinct CDR3 sequences in the sample; about three fifths occur only once, and 7.6% lies in the top ten. This entry belongs to a study of type 1 regulatory T cells. Whole-study context: An in vitro protocol generated T-allo10, a Tr1-enriched, alloantigen-specific CD4 T cell product.

The CDR3 loop spans 13 amino acids. CDR1 and CDR2 from the germline V gene are GTSNPN and SVGIG (reference sequence). With 0 bases removed from V and 2 bases from J, the gap between germline ends came to 6 bases. The source of this sequence is a human donor in good health. Material: cultured T cells, either the whole culture or a sorted T cell fraction (not recorded which). Subset denoted: Tr1-enriched cell product generated in vitro against host alloantigens. The gene calls are TRBV30 and TRBJ2-3; TRBD2 is a possible D gene (6 bases). CDR3 coding DNA: TGTGCCTGGAGTGTGGACTACACAGATACGCAGTATTTT. Its translation: CAWSVDYTDTQYF.